The entry below gives a single T cell receptor beta chain sequence along with its context. The data were obtained in a study of blood T cell repertoires in COVID-19. The overall study: Samples representing acute and convalescent COVID-19 were sourced from the United States, Italy and Spain.

Profiled with immunoSEQ multiplex PCR; TCRdb holds only in-frame clones, not every one. Of tens of thousands of clones detected, approximately 84% appear once; the ten largest clones hold under 20%. The CDR3 is 15 amino acids. Trimming removed 1 base at V and 2 bases at J, with 12 bases between. Germline V gives CDR1 SGHRS, CDR2 YFSETQ. The chain employs TRBV5-1 and TRBJ2-5; D is perhaps TRBD1 (6 bases). The sequencing sample was made of peripheral blood. This receptor was taken from a man aged 65-85 years with active COVID-19. This chain's CDR3 is CASSLSAGAQETQYF. The DNA of the CDR3 is TGCGCCAGCAGCTTGAGTGCAGGGGCTCAAGAGACCCAGTACTTC.